One and the same sample provided the 23 T cell receptor beta chains below, sequenced in a study of cytomegalovirus exposure and HLA in healthy donors. The PCR contained 60 Vbeta and 13 Jbeta primers. Clones were sequenced by immunoSEQ multiplex PCR, and TCRdb holds only the in-frame ones, with some missing. The sample lists around 90,000 clones, around 84% occurring once. The material sequenced was PBMCs. The receptor source for this set is a man aged 40-49 years in good health and CMV-seropositive.

The CDR3 coding sequence is TGTGCCAGCTCACGGACAGGGGGGGAGACCCAGTACTTC. Its translation is CASSRTGGETQYF. The V call is TRBV18, the J call TRBJ2-5; 10 nucleotides agree with TRBD1. V lost 4 bases and J lost 5; bases outside the gene matches: 1. There are 13 residues in the CDR3. CDR1 is KGHSH, CDR2 LQKENI, per germline.

The rearrangement joins TRBV4-2 to TRBJ2-2, with a tentative D call TRBD2 (7 bases). CDR1 LGHNA and CDR2 YNFKEQ come from the germline V gene. Trimming removed 2 bases at V and 3 bases at J, with 16 bases between. This CDR3 is 17 amino acids long. The CDR3 loop reads CASSQWEGRTDTGELFF. CDR3 bases: TGTGCCAGCAGCCAATGGGAGGGAAGGACAGACACCGGGGAGCTGTTTTTT.

J is TRBJ2-5 and V is TRBV7-9; D is perhaps TRBD1 (6 bases). Trimming cost V 8 bases and J 5 bases, with 27 bases left between them. The CDR3 consists of 17 residues. Germline lookup yields CDR1 SEHNR and CDR2 FQNEAQ (reference sequence). CDR3 coding DNA: TGTGCCAGCTCGCCGGGTGGGGGCAGGGGAGAGCGGGAGACCCAGTACTTC. It translates to CASSPGGGRGERETQYF.

The V and J genes are TRBV6-6 and TRBJ1-5; the match to TRBD1 covers 8 bases. Germline V gene data show CDR1 as MNHNY and CDR2 as SVGAGI (reference sequence). The CDR3 loop spans 15 amino acids. Losses at the gene ends were 7 bases for V and 3 bases for J; bases not matched to a gene: 8. The CDR3 region has the DNA TGTGCCAGCACCAAACAGGGGGAGGTCAATCAGCCCCAGCATTTT. Encoded protein: CASTKQGEVNQPQHF.

The chain has TRBV5-4 and TRBJ2-7, with D possibly TRBD1 on 6 matching bases. Germline V gene sequence: CDR1 SGHNT, CDR2 YYREEE (reference sequence). V gave up 0 bases and J gave up 3 bases, with 13 bases separating them. The CDR3 is 15 amino acids. The CDR3 reads CASSLEVGAGYEQYF. The CDR3 DNA reads as TGTGCCAGCAGCTTGGAGGTGGGGGCGGGCTACGAGCAGTACTTC.

The rearrangement uses TRBV5-1 and TRBJ1-1, with TRBD1 as a possible D gene (6 bases). The germline CDR1 and CDR2 sequences are SGHRS and YFSETQ. The CDR3 sequence is 14 residues long. V was cut by 3 bases and J by 4 bases, with 13 bases left in between. The DNA of the CDR3 is TGCGCCAGCAGCTCAACAGGGATAGGCACTGAAGCTTTCTTT. Translation: CASSSTGIGTEAFF.

The chain combines TRBV9 with TRBJ2-3; 7 bases agree with TRBD2. Trimming at V came to 3 bases and at J to 5 bases, leaving 9 bases not matched to a gene. From germline, CDR1 is SGDLS and CDR2 YYNGEE. CDR3 length: 15 residues. CDR3 protein: CASSEGTSAGDTQYF. CDR3 coding DNA: TGTGCCAGCAGCGAGGGTACTAGCGCGGGAGATACGCAGTATTTT.

V usage is TRBV29-1 and J usage is TRBJ1-2; D unclear. The ends were cut back, 7 bases at V and 8 bases at J, with 14 bases in the middle. The CDR3 covers 11 residues. The germline gives CDR1 SQVTM, CDR2 ANQGSEA. CDR3 residues: CSGEAGWGYTF. The CDR3 DNA is TGCAGCGGTGAGGCAGGTTGGGGCTACACCTTC.

This clone was counted a single time. This chain connects TRBV12-5 to TRBJ1-1, with D possibly TRBD1 on 6 matching bases. CDR3 length: 18 residues. Trimming stripped 2 bases from V and 1 base from J, with 20 bases between. CDR1 is LGHNT, CDR2 FRNRAP, per germline. The CDR3 DNA sequence: TGTGCTAGTGGTTTGCCCCACCGGGCCCTAGGGGGGAACACTGAAGCTTTCTTT. Protein sequence: CASGLPHRALGGNTEAFF.

The rearrangement links TRBV7-8 to TRBJ1-1; D is uncertain. Germline V gives CDR1 SGHVS, CDR2 FQNEAQ. Trimming stripped 4 bases from V and 4 bases from J, with 13 bases between. This CDR3 is built from 14 residues. The CDR3 nucleotides are TGTGCCAGCAGCTCAAACACGGGAAGCACTGAAGCTTTCTTT. This encodes CASSSNTGSTEAFF.

This chain connects TRBV10-1 to TRBJ1-1; TRBD1 might be the D (5 bases). The germline V gene has CDR1 WNHNN and CDR2 SYGVQD (reference sequence). The CDR3 loop spans 12 amino acids. Trimming left V 5 bases short and J 8 bases short, with 12 bases between. For the CDR3, the DNA is TGCGCCAGCAGTTTGGAGGGGAAAGAAGCTTTCTTT. Translation: CASSLEGKEAFF.

This clone was counted a single time. A read error is likely, as this CDR3 ends without the conserved phenylalanine or tryptophan. The genes are TRBV2 and TRBJ1-1; 7 nucleotides line up with TRBD1. Germline CDR1 and CDR2: SNHLY and FYNNEI. The CDR3 is 13 amino acids. V shed 3 bases and J 8 bases; nucleotides not matched to a gene: 6. The CDR3 reads CASSEGRGTEAFL. CDR3 nucleotide sequence: TGTGCCAGCAGTGAGGGCAGGGGGACCGAAGCTTTCCTT.

The chain carries TRBV7-2 and TRBJ2-1; 9 bases fit TRBD2. The CDR3 runs 16 residues. The ends lost 0 bases at V and 3 bases at J; junction bases unmatched: 3. CDR1 SGHTA and CDR2 FQGNSA come from the germline V gene. CDR3 loop: CASSLAPAGGYNEQFF. CDR3 coding DNA: TGTGCCAGCAGCTTAGCACCAGCGGGGGGCTACAATGAGCAGTTCTTC.

The chain has TRBV9 and TRBJ2-5; 9 nucleotides align to TRBD1. In germline, CDR1 is SGDLS, CDR2 YYNGEE. This CDR3 comprises 13 residues. After removal of 4 bases from V and 7 bases from J, the junction contained 5 bases not matched to a gene. The CDR3 reads CASSFSTGGTQYF. The CDR3, as DNA: TGTGCCAGCAGCTTCTCGACAGGGGGGACCCAGTACTTC.

J is TRBJ1-1 and V is TRBV7-8; D is unclear. The CDR3 has 15 amino acids. Trimming stripped 4 bases from V and 0 bases from J, with 12 bases between. The germline CDR1 and CDR2 sequences are SGHVS and FQNEAQ. CDR3 residues: CASSSRLRVNTEAFF. The CDR3 DNA sequence: TGTGCCAGCAGCTCCCGTCTGAGAGTGAACACTGAAGCTTTCTTT.

This chain links TRBV6-6 with TRBJ1-6, with a weak D call TRBD1 (5 bases). The CDR3 runs to 14 residues. Trimming removed 4 bases at V and 12 bases at J, with 16 bases between. In germline, CDR1 is MNHNY, CDR2 SVGAGI (reference sequence). CDR3 sequence reads: CASSSAVAGVPLHF. CDR3 in DNA: TGTGCCAGCAGTTCGGCTGTTGCGGGGGTACCCCTCCACTTT.

This clone was observed a few times. The gene calls are TRBV18 and TRBJ2-7, with TRBD1 matching over 8 bases. This CDR3 has 13 amino acids. The junction had 4 bases not matched to a gene; V was cut back by 3 bases and J by 6 bases. Germline V gene sequence: CDR1 KGHSH, CDR2 LQKENI. CDR3 in amino acids: CASSPSTGGEQYF. The CDR3 DNA sequence: TGTGCCAGCTCACCCTCAACAGGGGGCGAGCAGTACTTC.

The chain is built from TRBV7-8 and TRBJ2-7, with 11 bases aligning to TRBD1. From germline, CDR1 is SGHVS and CDR2 FQNEAQ. The CDR3 is made up of 15 amino acids. V was clipped by 5 bases and J by 4 bases; unmatched bases: 7. CDR3 nucleotide sequence: TGTGCCAGCAGCAAAGTCCGGGACAGGGGGTACGAGCAGTACTTC. It yields the protein CASSKVRDRGYEQYF.

The chain couples TRBV7-2 to TRBJ2-1, with 8 bases fitting TRBD2. Trimming at V came to 3 bases and at J to 4 bases, leaving 5 bases not matched to a gene. The CDR3 length is 15 residues. The germline V gene encodes CDR1 SGHTA and CDR2 FQGNSA. The CDR3 region is CASSFGSGAYNEQFF. The CDR3, as DNA: TGTGCCAGCAGCTTCGGTAGCGGGGCATACAATGAGCAGTTCTTC.

The chain has TRBV9 and TRBJ2-1; 9 nucleotides align to TRBD2. The trim removed 5 bases at V and 2 bases at J, leaving 8 bases unmatched. This CDR3 is built from 16 residues. Germline assignment: CDR1 SGDLS and CDR2 YYNGEE. The CDR3 loop reads CASSRLSGRTYNEQFF. The CDR3 coding sequence is TGTGCCAGCAGTAGACTCAGCGGGAGGACCTACAATGAGCAGTTCTTC.

The V call is TRBV7-2, the J call TRBJ1-2, with D unresolved. V was clipped by 5 bases and J by 2 bases, with 15 bases between them. Looked up from germline, CDR1 is SGHTA and CDR2 is FQGNSA. The CDR3 totals 15 residues. The CDR3 coding sequence is TGTGCCAGCAGCCCATACACGAGGGTAAACTATGGCTACACCTTC. It yields the protein CASSPYTRVNYGYTF.

The chain uses TRBV6-5 and TRBJ1-5, with a weak D call TRBD1 (5 bases). Trimming stripped 6 bases from V and 7 bases from J, with 19 bases between. This CDR3 comprises 15 residues. In germline, CDR1 is MNHEY, CDR2 SVGAGI. The CDR3 here is CASRSSGYGGQPQHF. In DNA, the CDR3 is TGTGCCAGCAGGTCCTCAGGGTACGGAGGGCAGCCCCAGCATTTT.

The chain is built from TRBV9 and TRBJ1-6; D may be TRBD1 (5 bases). This CDR3 region has 14 residues. Germline assignment: CDR1 SGDLS and CDR2 YYNGEE. With 4 bases removed from V and 9 bases from J, the gap between germline ends came to 14 bases. The CDR3 sequence: CASSPPGKGSPLHF. The CDR3 DNA is TGTGCCAGCAGCCCTCCAGGGAAGGGTTCACCCCTCCACTTT.